This T cell receptor beta chain was identified during a study of blood T cell repertoires in COVID-19 (dated by TCRdb to the early 2020s). Regarding the study in general: Collaborator samples came from the United States, Italy and Spain and covered acute and convalescent phases of COVID-19. The sample metadata nearly always contained a de-identified subject ID, COVID-19 status, age in years and sex. HLA class I and class II types, where available, came from metadata supplied by the sample provider rather than from assay-based typing. The dataset comprised deeply sampled blood TCRbeta repertoires from subjects exposed to, actively infected with, or recovered from COVID-19. The material from the prospective study consisted of cDNA or gDNA derived from T cells, B-cell-depleted T cells, or PBMCs. Samples were obtained from the ongoing ImmuneRACE study (first 160 participants) and from some 1,200 subjects provided by 6 global collaborators. The repertoires were released in a freely available public database intended as a resource for research on the immune response to SARS-CoV-2. What the research found in general, with its limitations: Clinical and demographic metadata were provided uncurated, with the amount varying by source and participant.

Of note for this clone: The specificity of this receptor is unknown. No per-base quality is available; no much larger clone lies one base away.

The germline V gene (reference sequence) specifies MNHEY as CDR1 and SMNVEV as CDR2. Including the terminal cysteine and phenylalanine, the CDR3 comprises 15 residues. Only the CDR3 DNA is retained, 45 bases long and in frame from the first base. Trimming at the junction amounts to 7 bases on V and 5 bases on J, and the germline ends lie 17 bases apart. TCRbeta CDR3 regions were amplified from genomic DNA using the immunoSEQ Assay, a bias-controlled multiplex PCR. Turning to the authors' computational methods: Nucleated cell counts per sample were estimated from amplification of reference gene primers within the assay. To quantify the absolute abundance of each unique TCRbeta CDR3 rearrangement, sequence reads were collapsed and filtered. For each sample, productive Simpson clonality was calculated as the square root of Simpson's diversity index over productive rearrangements. This immuneACCESS table, as held by TCRdb, lists in-frame sequences with V and J called but not all clones. Of the missing ones, under half trace to an unresolved V gene in checked studies; the others have no known cause. From that table come the V and J calls and clone size; the DNA was used to work out D and trimming. This sample gives 240,000 or so clones in total; roughly 90% of them show up just once. The top ten constitute 8.8% of the sample.

Enrolling through a virtual design, the prospective study's participants ranged in age from roughly 18 to 95 years and lived across roughly 23 United States geographic areas. To assign participants to cohorts, the prospective study relied on clinical history that participants themselves reported in a screening survey and a study questionnaire. ImmuneRACE Cohort 3 recovered participants were defined by two consecutive negative NP/OP PCR tests, healthcare professional clearance, or symptom resolution. In the prospective study, whole blood, serum and a nasopharyngeal or oropharyngeal swab were collected from each participant by mobile phlebotomists. Participants in the prospective study had the option to provide additional blood draws and questionnaires over a 2-month period. Before DNA extraction, prospective study blood samples were shipped either frozen or at room temperature.

The chain links TRBV27 with TRBJ2-2; possibly the D gene is TRBD1, per 5 matching bases. Sequencing used PBMCs or T cells enriched from blood (not recorded which). The sequence derives from a man aged 35 to 55 who had recovered from COVID-19. In nucleotide form, the sequence is TGTGCCAGCACAGAAAACTCAGGGTTAACCGGGGAGCTGTTTTTT. Translated, it reads CASTENSGLTGELFF.